Included here is one T cell receptor (beta chain) sequence, with context. The entry originates in a study of control samples from healthy donors and cancer patients. The junction had 7 bases not matched to a gene; V was cut back by 5 bases and J by 3 bases. The CDR3 consists of 15 residues. In germline, CDR1 is LNHDA, CDR2 SQIVND (reference sequence). This table comes from immunoSEQ multiplex PCR, and its TCRdb copy is limited to in-frame clones, with some not included. The sample lists nearly 200,000 clones; 90% to 95% were seen once. The TCR originated in a young man in good health. The gene calls are TRBV19 and TRBJ2-7; 10 bases map to TRBD1. Sequenced material: blood. In DNA form, the CDR3 reads TGTGCCAGTAGTCCTCGGACAGGGGGTGGCTACGAGCAGTACTTC. This codes for CASSPRTGGGYEQYF.